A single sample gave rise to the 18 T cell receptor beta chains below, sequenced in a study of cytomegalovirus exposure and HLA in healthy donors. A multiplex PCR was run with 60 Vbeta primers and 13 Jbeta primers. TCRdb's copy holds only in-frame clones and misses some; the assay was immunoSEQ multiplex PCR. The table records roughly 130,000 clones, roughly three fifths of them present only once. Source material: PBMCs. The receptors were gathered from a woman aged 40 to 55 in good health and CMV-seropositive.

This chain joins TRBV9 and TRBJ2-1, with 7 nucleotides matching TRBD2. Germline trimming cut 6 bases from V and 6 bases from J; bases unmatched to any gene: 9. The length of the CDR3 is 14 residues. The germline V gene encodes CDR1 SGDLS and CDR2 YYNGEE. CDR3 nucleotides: TGTGCCAGCACACTAGCGCCTCAGGGCAATGAGCAGTTCTTC. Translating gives CASTLAPQGNEQFF.

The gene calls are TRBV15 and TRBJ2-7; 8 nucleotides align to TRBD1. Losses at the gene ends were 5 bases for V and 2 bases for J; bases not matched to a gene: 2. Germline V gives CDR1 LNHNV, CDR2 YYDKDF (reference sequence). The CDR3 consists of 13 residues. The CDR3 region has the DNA TGTGCCACCAGCGGGGACAGGACCTACGAGCAGTACTTC. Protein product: CATSGDRTYEQYF.

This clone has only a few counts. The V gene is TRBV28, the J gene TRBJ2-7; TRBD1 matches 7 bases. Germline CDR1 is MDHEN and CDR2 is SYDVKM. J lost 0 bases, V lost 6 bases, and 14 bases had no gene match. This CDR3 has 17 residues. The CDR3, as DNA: TGTGCCAGCAGCCCTCTGATAGGGGGCTCCCGCTCCTACGAGCAGTACTTC. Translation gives CASSPLIGGSRSYEQYF.

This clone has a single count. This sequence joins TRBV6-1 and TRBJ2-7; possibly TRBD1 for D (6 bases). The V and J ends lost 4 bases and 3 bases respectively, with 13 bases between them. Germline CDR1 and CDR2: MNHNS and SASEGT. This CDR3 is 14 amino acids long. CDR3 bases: TGTGCCAGCAGTGGGGACATAACGGGCTACGAGCAGTACTTC. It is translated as CASSGDITGYEQYF.

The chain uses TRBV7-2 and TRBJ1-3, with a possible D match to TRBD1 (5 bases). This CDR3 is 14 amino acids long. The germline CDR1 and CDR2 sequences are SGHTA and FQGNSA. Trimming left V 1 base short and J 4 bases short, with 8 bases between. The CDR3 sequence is CASSLGRAGNTIYF. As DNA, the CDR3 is TGTGCCAGCAGCTTAGGCAGGGCCGGAAACACCATATATTTT.

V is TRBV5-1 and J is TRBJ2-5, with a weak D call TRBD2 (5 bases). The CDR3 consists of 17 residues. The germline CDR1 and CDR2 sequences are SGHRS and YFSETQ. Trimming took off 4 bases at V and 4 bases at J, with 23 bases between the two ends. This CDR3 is CASSALASVGARETQYF. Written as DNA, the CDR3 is TGCGCCAGCAGCGCCCTAGCTAGTGTGGGCGCCCGAGAGACCCAGTACTTC.

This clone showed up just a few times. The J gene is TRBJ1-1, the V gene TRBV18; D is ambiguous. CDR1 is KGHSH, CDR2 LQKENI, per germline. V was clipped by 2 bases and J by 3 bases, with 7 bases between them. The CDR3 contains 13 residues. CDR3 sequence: CASSPGIDTEAFF. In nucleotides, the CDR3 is TGTGCCAGCTCACCAGGCATCGACACTGAAGCTTTCTTT.

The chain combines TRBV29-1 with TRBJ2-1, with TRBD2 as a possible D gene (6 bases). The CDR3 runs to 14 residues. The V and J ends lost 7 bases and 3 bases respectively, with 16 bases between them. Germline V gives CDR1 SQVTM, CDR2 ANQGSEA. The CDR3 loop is CSAAGPALYNEQFF. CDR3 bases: TGCAGCGCTGCGGGACCCGCCCTCTACAATGAGCAGTTCTTC.

The CDR3 DNA is TGTGCCAGCAGTTTTGAGGGAGAGGGCACCGGGGAGCTGTTTTTT. Protein sequence: CASSFEGEGTGELFF. The gene calls are TRBV27 and TRBJ2-2; TRBD2 is a possible D gene (5 bases). The CDR3 totals 15 residues. Germline CDR1 and CDR2: MNHEY and SMNVEV (reference sequence). V dropped 3 bases and J dropped 4 bases, with 12 bases sitting between them.

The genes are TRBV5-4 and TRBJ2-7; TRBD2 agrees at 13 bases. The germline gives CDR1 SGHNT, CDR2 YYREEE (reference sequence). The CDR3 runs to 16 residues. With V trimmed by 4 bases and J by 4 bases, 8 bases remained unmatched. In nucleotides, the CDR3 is TGTGCCAGCAGCCTAGGCTGGACTAGCGGGAGTTACGAGCAGTACTTC. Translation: CASSLGWTSGSYEQYF. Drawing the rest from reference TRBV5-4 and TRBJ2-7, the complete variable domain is ETGVTQSPTHLIKTRGQQVTLRCSSQSGHNTVSWYQQALGQGPQFIFQYYREEENGRGNFPPRFSGLQFPNYSSELNVNALELDDSALYLCASSLGWTSGSYEQYFGPGTRLTVT.

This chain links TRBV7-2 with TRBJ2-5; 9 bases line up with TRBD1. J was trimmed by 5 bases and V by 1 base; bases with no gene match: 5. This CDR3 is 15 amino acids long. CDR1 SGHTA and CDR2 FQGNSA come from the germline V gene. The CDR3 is CASSLGQGVRETQYF. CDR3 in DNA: TGTGCCAGCAGCTTAGGACAGGGGGTTAGGGAGACCCAGTACTTC.

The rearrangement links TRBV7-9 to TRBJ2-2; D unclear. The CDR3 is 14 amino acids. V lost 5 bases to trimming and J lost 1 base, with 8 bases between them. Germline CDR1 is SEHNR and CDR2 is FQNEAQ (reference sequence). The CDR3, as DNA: TGTGCCAGCAGCCTTGCAGGGAACACCGGGGAGCTGTTTTTT. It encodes CASSLAGNTGELFF. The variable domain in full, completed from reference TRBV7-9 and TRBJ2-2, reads DTGVSQNPRHKITKRGQNVTFRCDPISEHNRLYWYRQTLGQGPEFLTYFQNEAQLEKSRLLSDRFSAERPKGSFSTLEIQRTEQGDSAMYLCASSLAGNTGELFFGEGSRLTVL.

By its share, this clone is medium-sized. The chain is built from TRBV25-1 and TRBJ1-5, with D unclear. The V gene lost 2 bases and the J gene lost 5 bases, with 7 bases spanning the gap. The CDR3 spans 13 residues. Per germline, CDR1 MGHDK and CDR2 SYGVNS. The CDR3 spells CASSEREHQPQHF. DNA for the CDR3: TGTGCCAGCAGTGAACGGGAGCATCAGCCCCAGCATTTT.

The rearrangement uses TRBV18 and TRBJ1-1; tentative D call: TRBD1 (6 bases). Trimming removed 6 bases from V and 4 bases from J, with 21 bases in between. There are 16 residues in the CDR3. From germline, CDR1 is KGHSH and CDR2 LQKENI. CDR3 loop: CASSLVQGFFGTEAFF. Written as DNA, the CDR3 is TGTGCCAGCTCCCTCGTACAGGGTTTTTTCGGCACTGAAGCTTTCTTT.

CDR3 sequence: CASSGTANTEAFF. DNA for the CDR3: TGCGCCAGCAGCGGGACAGCGAACACTGAAGCTTTCTTT. This rearrangement joins TRBV10-2 to TRBJ1-1, with 7 bases fitting TRBD1. This CDR3 has 13 amino acids. V gave up 6 bases and J gave up 1 base; unmatched junction bases: 2. Germline V gene sequence: CDR1 WSHSY, CDR2 SAAADI.

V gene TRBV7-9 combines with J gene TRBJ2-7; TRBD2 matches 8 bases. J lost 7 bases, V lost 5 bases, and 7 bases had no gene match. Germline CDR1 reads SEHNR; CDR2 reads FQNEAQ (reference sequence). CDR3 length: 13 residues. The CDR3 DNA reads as TGTGCCAGCAGCCCCGGACTAGCTGGAGAGCAGTACTTC. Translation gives CASSPGLAGEQYF.

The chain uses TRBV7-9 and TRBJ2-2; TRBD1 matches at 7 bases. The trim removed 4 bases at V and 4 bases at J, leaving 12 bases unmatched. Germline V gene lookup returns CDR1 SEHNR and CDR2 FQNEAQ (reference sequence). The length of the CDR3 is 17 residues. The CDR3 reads CASSSMTGWASTGELFF. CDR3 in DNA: TGTGCCAGCAGCTCGATGACAGGGTGGGCGAGCACCGGGGAGCTGTTTTTT. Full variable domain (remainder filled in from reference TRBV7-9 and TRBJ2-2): DTGVSQNPRHKITKRGQNVTFRCDPISEHNRLYWYRQTLGQGPEFLTYFQNEAQLEKSRLLSDRFSAERPKGSFSTLEIQRTEQGDSAMYLCASSSMTGWASTGELFFGEGSRLTVL.

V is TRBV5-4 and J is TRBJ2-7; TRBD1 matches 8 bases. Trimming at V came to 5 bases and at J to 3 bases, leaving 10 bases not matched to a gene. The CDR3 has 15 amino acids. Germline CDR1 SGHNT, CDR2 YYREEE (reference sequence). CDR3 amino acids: CASSGQGPDFYEQYF. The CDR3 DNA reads TGTGCCAGCAGTGGACAGGGTCCCGACTTCTACGAGCAGTACTTC.